This TCR beta chain was recovered during a study of T cell responses to AZD1222 COVID-19 vaccine. The protocol was immunoSEQ multiplex PCR, while the TCRdb copy is restricted to in-frame clones and leaves out a portion. The table has about 120,000 clones, about 89% seen once. V lost 5 bases, J lost 0 bases, and 3 bases stayed unmatched. Germline CDR1 reads SGHVS; CDR2 reads FNYEAQ. The CDR3 has 15 amino acids. As for this clone: No antigen is known for it.

Study-level findings and limits: Without day 14 samples, only post-peak T cell repertoires were studied.

The receptor was isolated from an adult in good health. Here the sequenced sample was peripheral blood, taken on day 0 of AZD1222 vaccination. V usage is TRBV7-6 and J usage is TRBJ1-5; 8 bases are a match to TRBD1. This CDR3 reads CASSRDRSSNQPQHF. CDR3 DNA: TGTGCCAGCAGCCGGGACAGGTCTAGCAATCAGCCCCAGCATTTT.